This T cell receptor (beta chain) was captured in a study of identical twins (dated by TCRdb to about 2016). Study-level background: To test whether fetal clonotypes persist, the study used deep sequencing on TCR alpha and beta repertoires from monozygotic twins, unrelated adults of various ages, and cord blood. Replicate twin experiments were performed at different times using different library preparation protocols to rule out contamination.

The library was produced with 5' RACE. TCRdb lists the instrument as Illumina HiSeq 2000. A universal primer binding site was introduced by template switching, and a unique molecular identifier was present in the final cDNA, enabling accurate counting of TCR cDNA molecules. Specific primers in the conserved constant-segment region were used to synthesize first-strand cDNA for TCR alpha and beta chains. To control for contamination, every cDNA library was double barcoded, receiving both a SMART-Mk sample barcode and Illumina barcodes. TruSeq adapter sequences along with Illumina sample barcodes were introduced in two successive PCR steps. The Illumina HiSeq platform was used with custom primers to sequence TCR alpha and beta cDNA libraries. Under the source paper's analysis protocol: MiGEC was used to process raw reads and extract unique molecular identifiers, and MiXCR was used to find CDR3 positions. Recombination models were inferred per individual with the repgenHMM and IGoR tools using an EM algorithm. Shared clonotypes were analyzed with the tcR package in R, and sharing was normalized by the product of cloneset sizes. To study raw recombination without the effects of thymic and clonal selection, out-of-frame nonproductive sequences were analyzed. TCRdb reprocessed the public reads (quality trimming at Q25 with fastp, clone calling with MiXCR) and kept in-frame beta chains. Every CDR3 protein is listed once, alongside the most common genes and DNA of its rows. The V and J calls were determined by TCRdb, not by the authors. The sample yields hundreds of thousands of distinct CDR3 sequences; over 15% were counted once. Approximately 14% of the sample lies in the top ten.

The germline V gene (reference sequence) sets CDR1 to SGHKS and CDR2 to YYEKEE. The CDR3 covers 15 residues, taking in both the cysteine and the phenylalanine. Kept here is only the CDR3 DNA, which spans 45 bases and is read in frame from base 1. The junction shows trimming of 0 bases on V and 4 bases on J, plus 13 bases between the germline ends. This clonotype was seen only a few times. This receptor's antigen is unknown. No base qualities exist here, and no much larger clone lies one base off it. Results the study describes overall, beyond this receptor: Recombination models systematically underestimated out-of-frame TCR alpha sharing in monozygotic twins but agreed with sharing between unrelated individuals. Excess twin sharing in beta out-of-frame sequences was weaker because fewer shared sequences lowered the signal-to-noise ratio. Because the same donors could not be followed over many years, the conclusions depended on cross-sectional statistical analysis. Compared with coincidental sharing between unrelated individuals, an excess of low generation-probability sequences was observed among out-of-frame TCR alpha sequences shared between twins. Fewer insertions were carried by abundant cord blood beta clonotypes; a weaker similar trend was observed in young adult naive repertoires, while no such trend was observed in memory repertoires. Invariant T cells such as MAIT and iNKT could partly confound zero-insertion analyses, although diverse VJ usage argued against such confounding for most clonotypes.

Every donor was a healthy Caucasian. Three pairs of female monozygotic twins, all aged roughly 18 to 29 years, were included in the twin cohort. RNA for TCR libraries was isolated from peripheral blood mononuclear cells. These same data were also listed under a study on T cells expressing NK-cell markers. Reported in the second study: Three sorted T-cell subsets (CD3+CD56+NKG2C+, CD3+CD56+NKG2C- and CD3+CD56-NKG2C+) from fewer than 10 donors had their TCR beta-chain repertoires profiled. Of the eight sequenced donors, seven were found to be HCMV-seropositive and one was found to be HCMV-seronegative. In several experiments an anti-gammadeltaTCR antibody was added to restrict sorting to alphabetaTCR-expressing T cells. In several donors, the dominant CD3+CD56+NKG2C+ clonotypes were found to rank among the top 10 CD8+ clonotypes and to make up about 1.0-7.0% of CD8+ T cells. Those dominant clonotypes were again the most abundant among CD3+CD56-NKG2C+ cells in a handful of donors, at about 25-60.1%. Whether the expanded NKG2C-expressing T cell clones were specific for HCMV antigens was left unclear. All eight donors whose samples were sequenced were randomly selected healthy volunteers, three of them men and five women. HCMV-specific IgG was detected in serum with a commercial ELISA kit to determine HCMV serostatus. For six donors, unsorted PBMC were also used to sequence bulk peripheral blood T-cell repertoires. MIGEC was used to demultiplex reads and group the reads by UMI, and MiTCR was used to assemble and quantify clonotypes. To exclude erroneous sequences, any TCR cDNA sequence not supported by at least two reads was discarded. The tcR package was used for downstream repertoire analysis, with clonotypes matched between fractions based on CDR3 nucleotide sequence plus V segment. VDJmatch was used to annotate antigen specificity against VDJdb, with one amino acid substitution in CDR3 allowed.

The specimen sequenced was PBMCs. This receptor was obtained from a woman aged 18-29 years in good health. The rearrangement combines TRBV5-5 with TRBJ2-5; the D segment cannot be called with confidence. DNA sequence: TGTGCCAGCAGCTTGGCCCCCGGACCGGTAGAGACCCAGTACTTC. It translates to CASSLAPGPVETQYF.